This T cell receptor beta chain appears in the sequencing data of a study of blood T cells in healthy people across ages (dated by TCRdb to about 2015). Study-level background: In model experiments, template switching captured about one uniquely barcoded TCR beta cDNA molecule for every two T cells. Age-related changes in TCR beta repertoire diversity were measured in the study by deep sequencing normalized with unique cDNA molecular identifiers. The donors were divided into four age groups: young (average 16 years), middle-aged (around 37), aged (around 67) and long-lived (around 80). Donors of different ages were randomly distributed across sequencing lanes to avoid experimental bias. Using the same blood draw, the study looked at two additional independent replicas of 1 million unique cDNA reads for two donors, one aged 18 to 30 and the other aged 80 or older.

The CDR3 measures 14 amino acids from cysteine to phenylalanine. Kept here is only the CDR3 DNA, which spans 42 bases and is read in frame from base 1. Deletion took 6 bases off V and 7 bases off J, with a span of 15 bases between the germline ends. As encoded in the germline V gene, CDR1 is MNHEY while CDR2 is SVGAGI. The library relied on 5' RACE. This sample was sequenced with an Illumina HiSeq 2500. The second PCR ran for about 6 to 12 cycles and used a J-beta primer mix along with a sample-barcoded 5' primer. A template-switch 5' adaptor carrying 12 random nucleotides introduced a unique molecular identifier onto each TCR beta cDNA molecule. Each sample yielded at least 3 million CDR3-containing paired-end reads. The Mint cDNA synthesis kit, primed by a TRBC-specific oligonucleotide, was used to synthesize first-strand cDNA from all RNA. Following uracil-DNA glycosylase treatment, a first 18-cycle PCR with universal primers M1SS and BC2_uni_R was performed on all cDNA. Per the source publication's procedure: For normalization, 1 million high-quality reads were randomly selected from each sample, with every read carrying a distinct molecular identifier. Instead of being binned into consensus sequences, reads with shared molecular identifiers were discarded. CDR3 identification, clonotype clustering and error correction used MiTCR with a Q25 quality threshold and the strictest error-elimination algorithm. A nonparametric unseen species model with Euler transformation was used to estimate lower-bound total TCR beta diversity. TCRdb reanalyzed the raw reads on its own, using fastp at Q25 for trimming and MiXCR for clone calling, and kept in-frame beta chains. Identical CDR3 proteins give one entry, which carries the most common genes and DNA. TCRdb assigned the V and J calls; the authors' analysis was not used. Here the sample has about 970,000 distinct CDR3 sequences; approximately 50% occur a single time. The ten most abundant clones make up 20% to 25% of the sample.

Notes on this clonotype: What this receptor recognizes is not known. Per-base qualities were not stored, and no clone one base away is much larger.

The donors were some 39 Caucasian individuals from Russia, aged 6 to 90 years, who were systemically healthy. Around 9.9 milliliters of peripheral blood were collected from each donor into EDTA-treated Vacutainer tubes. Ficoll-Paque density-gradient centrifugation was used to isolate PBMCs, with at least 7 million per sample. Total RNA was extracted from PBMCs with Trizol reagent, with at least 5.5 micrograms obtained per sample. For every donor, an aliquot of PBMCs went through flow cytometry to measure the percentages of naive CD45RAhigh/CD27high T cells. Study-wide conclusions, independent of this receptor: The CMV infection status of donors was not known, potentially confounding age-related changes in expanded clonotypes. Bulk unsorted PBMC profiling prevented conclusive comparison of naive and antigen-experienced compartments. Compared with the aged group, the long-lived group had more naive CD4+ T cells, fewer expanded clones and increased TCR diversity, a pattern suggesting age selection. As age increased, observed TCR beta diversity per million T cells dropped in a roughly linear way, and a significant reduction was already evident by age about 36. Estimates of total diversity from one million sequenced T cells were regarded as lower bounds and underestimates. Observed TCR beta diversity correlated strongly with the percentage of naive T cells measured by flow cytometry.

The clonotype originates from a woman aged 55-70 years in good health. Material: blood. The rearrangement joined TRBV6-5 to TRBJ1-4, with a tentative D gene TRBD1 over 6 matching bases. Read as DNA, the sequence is TGTGCCAGCAGCACAGGACAGCATGGTGAAAAACTGTTTTTT. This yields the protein CASSTGQHGEKLFF.